This T cell receptor beta chain is from a study of OX40 agonist ivuxolimab in advanced cancers. Study background: Participants averaged approximately 65 years of age (range about 23 to 80) and were less than 85% male. Partial responses, seen in three patients, involved one hepatocellular carcinoma and two cutaneous melanomas. General study results and limits: Average numbers of expanded clones were greater in CD8+ T cells than in CD4+.

Patients with autoimmune history or systemic immunosuppression were excluded. Worth noting for this clone: Its specificity is unknown.

Deletions cut 7 bases from V and 4 bases from J, with 13 bases between. The CDR3 is made up of 13 amino acids. The germline CDR1 and CDR2 sequences are MGHDK and SYGVNS. Clones were read by immunoSEQ multiplex PCR, and TCRdb kept only the in-frame ones, dropping some. The profile shows 41,000 or so clones, approximately 82% of them singletons. Sample: CD4+ or CD8+ T cells sorted from blood, taken in a trial of the OX40 agonist ivuxolimab. The chain recombines TRBV25-1 with TRBJ1-1; no firm D call. This receptor was taken from an adult with an advanced solid tumor such as melanoma, head and neck, liver or kidney cancer. CDR3 residues: CASKDDGFTEAFF. The CDR3 bases are TGTGCCAGCAAGGACGATGGCTTCACTGAAGCTTTCTTT.